This TCR beta chain emerged from a study of T cell responses to AZD1222 COVID-19 vaccine. The study, taken as a whole, reports: Close to half of spike-specific TCRs reportedly recognize unmutated variant regions.

In regard to this clone: Antigen: not known.

Measured with immunoSEQ multiplex PCR; TCRdb has only the in-frame clones, and not every one. The sample lists over 150,000 clones; 94% were seen once. V lost 1 base, J lost 4 bases, and 2 bases stayed unmatched. CDR1 and CDR2 from the germline V gene are SGDLS and YYNGEE. The CDR3 is made up of 14 amino acids. This TCR derives from an adult who received the AZD1222 COVID-19 vaccine. The chain has TRBV9 and TRBJ2-4, with TRBD2 matching over 7 bases. The sequenced sample was peripheral blood, obtained 28 days after the second AZD1222 dose. The CDR3, as DNA: TGTGCCAGCAGCGTAACTAGCGCTAAAAACATTCAGTACTTC. It encodes CASSVTSAKNIQYF.